The present T cell receptor (beta chain) was sequenced within a study of beta chain features in type 1 diabetes. A word on this clone: Its specificity is unknown.

V lost 1 base and J 2 bases, leaving 9 bases between the germline ends. The CDR3 sequence is 16 residues long. Germline loops: CDR1 LGHNA, CDR2 YNFKEQ. Overall study findings and caveats: VDJ junctions sequenced from type 1 diabetes patients showed fewer insertions and more deletions. Shorter templates might be favored by PCR, and equally so in patients and in controls.

Every isolated RNA sample was fully reverse transcribed, so sequencing captured expressed TCRB transcripts. The data were produced by immunoSEQ multiplex PCR, yet TCRdb's version contains in-frame clones alone and is incomplete. This sample has 130,000 or so clones, with about 10% found just once. The sequencing sample was made of central memory CD4+ T cells from blood. The receptor comes from a man aged 18 to 30 in good health. V and J are TRBV4-2 and TRBJ2-6, with TRBD2 as a possible D gene (6 bases). CDR3 loop: CASSQVGGTGANVLTF. The CDR3 DNA follows: TGTGCCAGCAGCCAAGTGGGGGGAACTGGGGCCAACGTCCTGACTTTC.